The 5 T cell receptor beta chains below were found in one sample sequenced in a study of cytomegalovirus exposure and HLA in healthy donors. Amplification used 60 Vbeta primers and 13 Jbeta primers. TCRdb's table, derived via immunoSEQ multiplex PCR, lists solely in-frame clones and lacks some. Found here are some 130,000 clones, around 80% of them singletons; the top ten hold 1.4% to 1.5%. Sequenced sample: PBMCs. The receptors come from a female donor in good health and CMV-seronegative.

This chain joins TRBV5-1 and TRBJ2-3; 8 positions match TRBD2. In germline, CDR1 is SGHRS, CDR2 YFSETQ. The junction had 4 bases not matched to a gene; V was cut back by 1 base and J by 0 bases. CDR3 length: 16 residues. CDR3 region: CASSLLPSGSTDTQYF. The CDR3 DNA reads as TGCGCCAGCAGCTTGTTGCCTAGCGGGAGCACAGATACGCAGTATTTT.

The gene calls are TRBV6-6 and TRBJ2-2; 10 positions match TRBD2. CDR3 length: 14 amino acids. The ends lost 10 bases at V and 5 bases at J; junction bases unmatched: 7. In germline, CDR1 is MNHNY, CDR2 SVGAGI (reference sequence). Here the CDR3 DNA reads TGTGCCACCCTGGTGACTAGCGGGACCGGGGAGCTGTTTTTT. Protein sequence: CATLVTSGTGELFF.

The chain couples TRBV2 to TRBJ2-5; possibly TRBD2 for D (5 bases). In germline, CDR1 is SNHLY, CDR2 FYNNEI. Deletions cut 7 bases from V and 1 base from J, with 13 bases between. The length of the CDR3 is 14 residues. The CDR3 protein is CASTRPGVQETQYF. CDR3 DNA sequence: TGTGCCAGCACCAGACCCGGGGTCCAAGAGACCCAGTACTTC.

This clone was found once. In nucleotides, the CDR3 is TGTGCCAGCAGTTTACAGGTCCAAGAGACCCAGTACTTC. Its protein is CASSLQVQETQYF. The chain combines TRBV5-4 with TRBJ2-5, with D possibly matching TRBD1 (5 bases). Germline CDR1 SGHNT, CDR2 YYREEE (reference sequence). V lost 5 bases and J 1 base, leaving 9 bases between the germline ends. This CDR3 contains 13 residues.

The chain carries TRBV7-2 and TRBJ1-6, with D maybe TRBD1 (5 bases). The CDR3 spans 15 residues. CDR1 SGHTA and CDR2 FQGNSA come from the germline V gene. The germline V and J ends were trimmed by 5 bases and 8 bases, with 16 bases remaining between them. The CDR3 loop is CASSVRVSSDSPLHF. Written as DNA, the CDR3 is TGTGCCAGCAGCGTCAGGGTCTCGTCGGATTCACCCCTCCACTTT. The variable domain in full, completed from reference TRBV7-2 and TRBJ1-6, reads GAGVSQSPSNKVTEKGKDVELRCDPISGHTALYWYRQSLGQGLEFLIYFQGNSAPDKSGLPSDRFSAERTGGSVSTLTIQRTQQEDSAVYLCASSVRVSSDSPLHFGNGTRLTVT.